The next 5 T cell receptor beta chains were all read from a single sample in a study of OX40 agonist ivuxolimab in advanced cancers. This table comes from immunoSEQ multiplex PCR, and its TCRdb copy is limited to in-frame clones, with some not included. Counted here are tens of thousands of clones, 80% to 90% occurring once; the ten biggest clones make up 4%. Sequencing was performed on CD4+ or CD8+ T cells sorted from blood, taken in a trial of the OX40 agonist ivuxolimab. Receptor source: an adult with an advanced solid tumor such as melanoma, head and neck, liver or kidney cancer.

This sequence joins TRBV19 and TRBJ1-5; unclear D gene. Germline-derived CDR1 and CDR2 are LNHDA and SQIVND (reference sequence). This CDR3 comprises 13 residues. The V end lost 5 bases, the J end lost 1 base, and 6 bases lay between the germline ends. The CDR3: CASSLHSNQPQHF. The CDR3, as DNA: TGTGCCAGTAGTCTTCACAGCAATCAGCCCCAGCATTTT.

The rearrangement joins TRBV30 to TRBJ2-3; 13 nucleotides line up with TRBD2. CDR3 size: 13 residues. V shed 3 bases, J shed 10 bases, and the junction held 4 bases outside the gene matches. Germline V gene sequence: CDR1 GTSNPN, CDR2 SVGIG (reference sequence). DNA for the CDR3: TGTGCCTGGAGACTAGCGGGAGGGCTCCCGCAGTATTTT. This encodes CAWRLAGGLPQYF.

The chain combines TRBV2 with TRBJ1-1, with a tentative D call TRBD1 (5 bases). This CDR3 has 13 residues. Between the trimmed V and J ends, which lost 6 bases and 3 bases, there was a span of 11 bases. Germline-derived CDR1 and CDR2 are SNHLY and FYNNEI. The CDR3 DNA reads TGTGCCAGCAGCCCGACAGCTTACACTGAAGCTTTCTTT. This gives the protein CASSPTAYTEAFF.

The rearrangement joins TRBV5-4 to TRBJ2-1, with 8 bases aligning to TRBD1. CDR1 and CDR2 from the germline V gene are SGHNT and YYREEE (reference sequence). This CDR3 spans 16 amino acids. V dropped 4 bases and J dropped 0; count of bases not matched to a gene: 6. The CDR3 region has the DNA TGTGCCAGCAGCACCGGACAGGGAAGCTCCTACAATGAGCAGTTCTTC. Amino acids: CASSTGQGSSYNEQFF. The full variable domain, in which reference TRBV5-4 and TRBJ2-1 provide the parts outside the CDR3, is ETGVTQSPTHLIKTRGQQVTLRCSSQSGHNTVSWYQQALGQGPQFIFQYYREEENGRGNFPPRFSGLQFPNYSSELNVNALELDDSALYLCASSTGQGSSYNEQFFGPGTRLTVL.

This chain connects TRBV11-1 to TRBJ1-1; D might be TRBD1 (5 bases). V lost 1 base, J lost 4 bases, and 7 bases lay in between. Germline CDR1 reads SGHAT; CDR2 reads FQDESV (reference sequence). The CDR3 is made up of 13 amino acids. The DNA of the CDR3 is TGTGCCAGCAGCTTAGTAGGGGCCACTGAAGCTTTCTTT. Translation gives CASSLVGATEAFF.